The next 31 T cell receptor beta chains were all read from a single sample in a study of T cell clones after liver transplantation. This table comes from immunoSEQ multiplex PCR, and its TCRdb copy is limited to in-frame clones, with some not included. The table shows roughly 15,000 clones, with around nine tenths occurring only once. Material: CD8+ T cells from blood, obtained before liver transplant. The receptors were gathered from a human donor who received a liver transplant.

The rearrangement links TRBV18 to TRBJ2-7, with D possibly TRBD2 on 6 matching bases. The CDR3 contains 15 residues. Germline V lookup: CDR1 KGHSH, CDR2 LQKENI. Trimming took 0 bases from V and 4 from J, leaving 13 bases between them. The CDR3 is CASSPPDGRTYEQYF. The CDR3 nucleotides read TGTGCCAGCTCACCACCGGACGGGAGAACTTACGAGCAGTACTTC.

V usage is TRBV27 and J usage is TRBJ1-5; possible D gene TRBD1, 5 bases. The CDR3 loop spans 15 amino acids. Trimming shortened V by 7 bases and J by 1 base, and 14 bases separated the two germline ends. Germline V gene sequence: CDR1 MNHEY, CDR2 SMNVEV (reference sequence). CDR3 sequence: CASKIGGLSNQPQHF. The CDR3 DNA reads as TGTGCCAGCAAGATTGGGGGTTTGAGCAATCAGCCCCAGCATTTT.

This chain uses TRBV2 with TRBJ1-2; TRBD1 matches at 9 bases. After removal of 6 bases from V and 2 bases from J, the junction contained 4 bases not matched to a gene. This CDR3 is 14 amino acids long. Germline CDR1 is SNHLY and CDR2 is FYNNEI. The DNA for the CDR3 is TGTGCCAGCAGCACCGGGACAGGGAACTATGGCTACACCTTC. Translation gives CASSTGTGNYGYTF.

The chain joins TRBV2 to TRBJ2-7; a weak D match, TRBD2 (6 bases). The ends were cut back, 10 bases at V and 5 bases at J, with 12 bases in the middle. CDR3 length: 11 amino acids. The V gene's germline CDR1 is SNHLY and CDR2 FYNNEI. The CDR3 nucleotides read TGTGCCACCAAGCTAGCGAACGAGCAGTACTTC. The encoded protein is CATKLANEQYF.

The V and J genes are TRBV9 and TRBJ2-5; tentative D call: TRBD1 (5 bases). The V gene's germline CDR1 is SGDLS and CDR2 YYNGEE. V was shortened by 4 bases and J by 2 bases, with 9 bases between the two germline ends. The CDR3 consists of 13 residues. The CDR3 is CASSWGGQETQYF. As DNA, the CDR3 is TGTGCCAGCAGCTGGGGCGGACAAGAGACCCAGTACTTC.

The CDR3 sequence is CASSYMQGGADTQYF. CDR3 sequence (DNA): TGTGCCAGCAGTTACATGCAGGGGGGGGCAGATACGCAGTATTTT. The V call is TRBV6-5, the J call TRBJ2-3, with D perhaps assigned TRBD1 or TRBD2 (7 bases each). Between the trimmed V and J ends, which lost 2 bases and 4 bases, there was a span of 13 bases. Germline lookup yields CDR1 MNHEY and CDR2 SVGAGI. The CDR3 covers 15 residues.

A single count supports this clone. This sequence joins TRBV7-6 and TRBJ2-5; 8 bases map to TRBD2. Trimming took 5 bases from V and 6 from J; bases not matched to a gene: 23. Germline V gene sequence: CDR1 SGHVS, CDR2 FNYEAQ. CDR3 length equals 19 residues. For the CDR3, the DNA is TGTGCCAGCAGCCCCCCAAAAAGGGAAGCGGGAGCTGGGTTTCAGACCCAGTACTTC. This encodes CASSPPKREAGAGFQTQYF.

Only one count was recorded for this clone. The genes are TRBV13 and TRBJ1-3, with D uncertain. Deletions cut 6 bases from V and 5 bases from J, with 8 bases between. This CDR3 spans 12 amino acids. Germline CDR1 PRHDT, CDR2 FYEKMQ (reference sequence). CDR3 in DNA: TGTGCCAGCAGTCCCCGCAGAAACACCATATATTTT. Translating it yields CASSPRRNTIYF.

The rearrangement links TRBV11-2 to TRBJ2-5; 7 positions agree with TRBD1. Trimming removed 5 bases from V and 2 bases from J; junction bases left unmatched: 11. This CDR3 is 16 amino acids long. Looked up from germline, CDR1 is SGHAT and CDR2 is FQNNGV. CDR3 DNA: TGTGCCAGCAGCCGCCCCCGGGACAGTCTACAAGAGACCCAGTACTTC. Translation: CASSRPRDSLQETQYF.

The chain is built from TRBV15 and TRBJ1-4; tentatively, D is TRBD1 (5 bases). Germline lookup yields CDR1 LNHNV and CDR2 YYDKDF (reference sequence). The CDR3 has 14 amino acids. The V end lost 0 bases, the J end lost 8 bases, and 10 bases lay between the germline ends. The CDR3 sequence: CATSRDRAGEKLFF. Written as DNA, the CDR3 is TGTGCCACCAGCAGAGACAGGGCTGGGGAAAAACTGTTTTTT. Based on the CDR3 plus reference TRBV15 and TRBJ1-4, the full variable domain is DAMVIQNPRYQVTQFGKPVTLSCSQTLNHNVMYWYQQKSSQAPKLLFHYYDKDFNNEADTPDNFQSRRPNTSFCFLDIRSPGLGDTAMYLCATSRDRAGEKLFFGSGTQLSVL.

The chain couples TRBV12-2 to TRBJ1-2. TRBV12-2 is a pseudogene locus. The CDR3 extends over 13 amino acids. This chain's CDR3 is CASRKKINYGYTF. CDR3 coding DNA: TGTGCAAGTCGCAAAAAGATAAACTATGGCTACACCTTC.

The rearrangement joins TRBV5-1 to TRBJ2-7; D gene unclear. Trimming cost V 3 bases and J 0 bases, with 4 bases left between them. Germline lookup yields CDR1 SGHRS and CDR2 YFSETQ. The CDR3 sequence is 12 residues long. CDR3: CASSSDSYEQYF. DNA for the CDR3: TGCGCCAGCAGCTCTGACTCCTACGAGCAGTACTTC.

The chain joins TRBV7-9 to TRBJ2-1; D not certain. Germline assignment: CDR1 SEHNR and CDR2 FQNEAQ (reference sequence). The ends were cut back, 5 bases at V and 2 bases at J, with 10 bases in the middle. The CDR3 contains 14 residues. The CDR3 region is CASSLPPPYNEQFF. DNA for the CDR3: TGTGCCAGCAGCCTCCCACCGCCCTACAATGAGCAGTTCTTC. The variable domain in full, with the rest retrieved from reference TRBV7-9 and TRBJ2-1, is DTGVSQNPRHKITKRGQNVTFRCDPISEHNRLYWYRQTLGQGPEFLTYFQNEAQLEKSRLLSDRFSAERPKGSFSTLEIQRTEQGDSAMYLCASSLPPPYNEQFFGPGTRLTVL.

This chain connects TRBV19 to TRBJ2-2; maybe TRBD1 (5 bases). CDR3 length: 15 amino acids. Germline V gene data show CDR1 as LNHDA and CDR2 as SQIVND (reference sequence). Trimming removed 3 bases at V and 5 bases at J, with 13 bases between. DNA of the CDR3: TGTGCCAGTAGTATCCCAGGGTTTAGGACCGGGGAGCTGTTTTTT. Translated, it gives CASSIPGFRTGELFF.

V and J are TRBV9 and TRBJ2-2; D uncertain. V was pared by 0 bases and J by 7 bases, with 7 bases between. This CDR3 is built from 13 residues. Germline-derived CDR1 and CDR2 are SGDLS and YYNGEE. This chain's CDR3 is CASSVGNYGELFF. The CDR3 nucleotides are TGTGCCAGCAGCGTAGGGAATTACGGGGAGCTGTTTTTT.

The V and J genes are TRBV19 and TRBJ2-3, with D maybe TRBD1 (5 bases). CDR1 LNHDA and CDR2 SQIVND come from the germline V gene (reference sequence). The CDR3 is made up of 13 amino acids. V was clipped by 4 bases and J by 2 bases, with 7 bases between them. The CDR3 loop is CASSKGPTDTQYF. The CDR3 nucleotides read TGTGCCAGTAGTAAGGGGCCCACAGATACGCAGTATTTT.

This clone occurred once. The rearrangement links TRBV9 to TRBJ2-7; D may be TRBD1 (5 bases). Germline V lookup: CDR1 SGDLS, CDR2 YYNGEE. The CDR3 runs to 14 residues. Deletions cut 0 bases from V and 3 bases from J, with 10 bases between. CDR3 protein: CASSVGAGLYEQYF. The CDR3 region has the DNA TGTGCCAGCAGCGTAGGCGCAGGGCTCTACGAGCAGTACTTC. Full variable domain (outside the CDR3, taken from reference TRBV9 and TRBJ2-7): DSGVTQTPKHLITATGQRVTLRCSPRSGDLSVYWYQQSLDQGLQFLIQYYNGEERAKGNILERFSAQQFPDLHSELNLSSLELGDSALYFCASSVGAGLYEQYFGPGTRLTVT.

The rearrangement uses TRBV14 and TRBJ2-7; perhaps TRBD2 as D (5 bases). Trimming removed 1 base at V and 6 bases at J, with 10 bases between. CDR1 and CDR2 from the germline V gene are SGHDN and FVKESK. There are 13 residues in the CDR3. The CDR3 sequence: CASSQVGEREQYF. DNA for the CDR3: TGTGCCAGCAGCCAAGTCGGGGAGCGCGAGCAGTACTTC.

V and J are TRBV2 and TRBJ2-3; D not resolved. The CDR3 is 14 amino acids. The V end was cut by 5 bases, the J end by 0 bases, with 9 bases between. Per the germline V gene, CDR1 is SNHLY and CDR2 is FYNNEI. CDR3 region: CASSHLKSTDTQYF. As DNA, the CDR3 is TGTGCCAGCAGTCACCTCAAGAGCACAGATACGCAGTATTTT. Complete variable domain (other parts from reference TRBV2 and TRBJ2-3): EPEVTQTPSHQVTQMGQEVILRCVPISNHLYFYWYRQILGQKVEFLVSFYNNEISEKSEIFDDQFSVERPDGSNFTLKIRSTKLEDSAMYFCASSHLKSTDTQYFGPGTRLTVL.

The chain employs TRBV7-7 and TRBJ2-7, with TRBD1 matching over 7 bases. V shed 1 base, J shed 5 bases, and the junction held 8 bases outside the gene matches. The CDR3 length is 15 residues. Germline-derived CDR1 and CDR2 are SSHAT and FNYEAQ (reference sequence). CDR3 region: CASSLGDGTANEQYF. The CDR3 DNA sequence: TGTGCCAGCAGCTTAGGAGACGGGACAGCCAACGAGCAGTACTTC.

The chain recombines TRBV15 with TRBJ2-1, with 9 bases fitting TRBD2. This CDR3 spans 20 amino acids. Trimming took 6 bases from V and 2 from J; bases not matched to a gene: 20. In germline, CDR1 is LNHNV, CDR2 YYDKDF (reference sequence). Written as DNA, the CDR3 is TGTGCCACCAGTCCCGGGAGGGCTAGCGGGACCGGGAAAACCTACAATGAGCAGTTCTTC. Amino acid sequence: CATSPGRASGTGKTYNEQFF.

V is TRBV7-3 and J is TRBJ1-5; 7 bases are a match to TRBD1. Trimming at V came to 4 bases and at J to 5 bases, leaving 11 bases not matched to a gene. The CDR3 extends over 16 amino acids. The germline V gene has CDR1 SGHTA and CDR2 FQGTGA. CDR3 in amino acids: CASSSDGQACYQPQHF. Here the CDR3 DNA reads TGTGCCAGCAGCTCGGACGGACAGGCTTGCTATCAGCCCCAGCATTTT.

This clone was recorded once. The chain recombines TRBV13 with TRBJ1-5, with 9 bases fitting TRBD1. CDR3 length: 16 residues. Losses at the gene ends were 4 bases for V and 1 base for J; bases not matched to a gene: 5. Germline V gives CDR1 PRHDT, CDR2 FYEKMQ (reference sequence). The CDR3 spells CASSSRDRESNQPQHF. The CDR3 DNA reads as TGTGCCAGCAGCTCCAGGGACAGGGAAAGCAATCAGCCCCAGCATTTT.

CDR3 bases: TGCGCCAGCAGCCATGGGACTTTCCGGGAGCAGTACTTC. It is translated as CASSHGTFREQYF. The chain combines TRBV4-1 with TRBJ2-7, with a possible D match to TRBD2 (6 bases). The V gene lost 3 bases and the J gene lost 7 bases, with 13 bases spanning the gap. Germline V gene sequence: CDR1 MGHRA, CDR2 YSYEKL. This CDR3 comprises 13 residues.

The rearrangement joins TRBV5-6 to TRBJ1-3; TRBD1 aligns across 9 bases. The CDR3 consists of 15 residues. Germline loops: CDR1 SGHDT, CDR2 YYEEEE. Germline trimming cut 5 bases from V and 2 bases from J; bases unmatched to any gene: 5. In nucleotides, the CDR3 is TGTGCCAGCAGACTACAGGGGGCGGCTGGAAACACCATATATTTT. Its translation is CASRLQGAAGNTIYF.

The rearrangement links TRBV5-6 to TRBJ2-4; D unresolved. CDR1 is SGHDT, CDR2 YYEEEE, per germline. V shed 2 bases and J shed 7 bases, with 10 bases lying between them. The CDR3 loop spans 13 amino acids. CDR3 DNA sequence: TGTGCCAGCAGCTTCGGCCCCGACAACATTCAGTACTTC. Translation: CASSFGPDNIQYF.

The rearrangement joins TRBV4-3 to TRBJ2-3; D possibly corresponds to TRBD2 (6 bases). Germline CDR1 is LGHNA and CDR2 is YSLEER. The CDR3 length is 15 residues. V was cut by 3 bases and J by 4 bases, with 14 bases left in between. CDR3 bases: TGCGCCAGCAGCCAGTACCTGTGGGGGGCAGATACGCAGTATTTT. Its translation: CASSQYLWGADTQYF.

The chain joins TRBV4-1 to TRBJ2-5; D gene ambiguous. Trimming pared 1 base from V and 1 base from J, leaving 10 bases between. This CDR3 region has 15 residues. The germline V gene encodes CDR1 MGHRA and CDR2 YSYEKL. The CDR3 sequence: CASSQGLGSQETQYF. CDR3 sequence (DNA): TGCGCCAGCAGCCAAGGTCTCGGAAGCCAAGAGACCCAGTACTTC.

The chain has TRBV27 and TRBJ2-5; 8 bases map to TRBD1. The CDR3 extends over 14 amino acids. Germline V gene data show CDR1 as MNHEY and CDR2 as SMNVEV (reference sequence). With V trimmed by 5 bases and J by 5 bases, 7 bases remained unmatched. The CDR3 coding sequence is TGTGCCAGCAGTCCCCGACAGGGGTGGGAGACCCAGTACTTC. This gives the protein CASSPRQGWETQYF.

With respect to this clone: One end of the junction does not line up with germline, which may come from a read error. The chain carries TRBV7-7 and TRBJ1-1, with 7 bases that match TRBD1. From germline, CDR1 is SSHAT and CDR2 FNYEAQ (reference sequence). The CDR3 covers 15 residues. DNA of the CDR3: TGTGCTAGCAGCTTAGCGAGGACAGGGAACACTGAAGCTTTCTTT. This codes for CASSLARTGNTEAFF.

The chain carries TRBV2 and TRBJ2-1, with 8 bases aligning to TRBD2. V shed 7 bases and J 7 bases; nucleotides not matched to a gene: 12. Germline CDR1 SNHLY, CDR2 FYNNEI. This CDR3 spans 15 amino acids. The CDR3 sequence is CASTLLVTSVNEQFF. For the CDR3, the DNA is TGTGCCAGCACTCTTCTAGTGACTAGCGTTAATGAGCAGTTCTTC.